One sample yielded the 24 T cell receptor beta chains listed below, sequenced in a study of cytomegalovirus exposure and HLA in healthy donors. Produced via immunoSEQ multiplex PCR; TCRdb's table is partial and in-frame only. This table has about 150,000 clones, less than 95% appearing once. Source material: PBMCs. The receptors shown here come from a man younger than 35 in good health and CMV-seropositive.

This chain uses TRBV18 with TRBJ1-4; TRBD1 agrees at 8 bases. V lost 3 bases and J lost 8; bases outside the gene matches: 8. Germline values: CDR1 KGHSH, CDR2 LQKENI. The CDR3 has 15 residues. CDR3 sequence reads: CASSPSTGVGEKLFF. CDR3 in DNA: TGTGCCAGCTCACCGTCGACAGGGGTTGGCGAAAAACTGTTTTTT.

The chain joins TRBV28 to TRBJ1-1; D might be TRBD1 (6 bases). With 2 bases removed from V and 3 bases from J, the gap between germline ends came to 10 bases. Germline V gene lookup returns CDR1 MDHEN and CDR2 SYDVKM. This CDR3 is built from 14 residues. The CDR3 protein is CASSLGRQDTEAFF. CDR3 nucleotide sequence: TGTGCCAGCAGTTTAGGGAGACAGGACACTGAAGCTTTCTTT.

This sequence joins TRBV5-1 and TRBJ1-2; D possibly corresponds to TRBD1 (5 bases). The CDR3 consists of 13 residues. Germline V CDR1 and CDR2: SGHRS, YFSETQ. V was cut by 3 bases and J by 5 bases, with 11 bases left in between. CDR3 sequence: CASSSQQDYGYTF. The CDR3 bases are TGCGCCAGCAGCTCCCAACAGGATTATGGCTACACCTTC.

CDR3 nucleotide sequence: TGTGCCAGCTCCCCCGGGATACAGTACACTGAAGCTTTCTTT. It is translated as CASSPGIQYTEAFF. V usage is TRBV27 and J usage is TRBJ1-1; D is unresolved. V lost 8 bases to trimming and J lost 3 bases, with 16 bases between them. This CDR3 has 14 residues. The germline CDR1 and CDR2 sequences are MNHEY and SMNVEV (reference sequence).

The chain uses TRBV2 and TRBJ2-2, with D possibly TRBD1 on 7 matching bases. Germline CDR1 is SNHLY and CDR2 is FYNNEI. The germline V and J ends were trimmed by 11 bases and 7 bases, with 23 bases remaining between them. The CDR3 runs to 15 residues. The CDR3 region is CAGGLQGGSNGELFF. CDR3 DNA sequence: TGTGCCGGTGGCCTGCAGGGGGGTAGTAACGGGGAGCTGTTTTTT.

V and J are TRBV29-1 and TRBJ2-5; 7 bases map to TRBD1. The germline V gene encodes CDR1 SQVTM and CDR2 ANQGSEA. V lost 6 bases to trimming and J lost 2 bases; unmatched junction nucleotides: 3. The CDR3 consists of 12 residues. CDR3 nucleotide sequence: TGCAGCGTAACAGGGGCGCAAGAGACCCAGTACTTC. This sequence encodes CSVTGAQETQYF.

The J gene is TRBJ2-4, the V gene TRBV4-1, with 7 bases aligning to TRBD2. The CDR3 is 13 residues long. With 3 bases clipped from V and 11 bases from J, the junction kept 7 bases outside the gene matches. Germline CDR1 and CDR2: MGHRA and YSYEKL. The CDR3 DNA reads as TGCGCCAGCAGCCACCTACCAGCGGGATTTCAGTACTTC. Translation: CASSHLPAGFQYF.

This sequence joins TRBV5-1 and TRBJ2-7; 10 bases line up with TRBD2. CDR1 and CDR2 (germline): SGHRS, YFSETQ. The CDR3 has 15 residues. The J segment lost 3 bases and the V segment lost 3 bases, leaving 6 bases of the junction unmatched. The CDR3 reads CASSYLAGEGYEQYF. The DNA of the CDR3 is TGCGCCAGCAGCTACCTAGCGGGAGAGGGCTACGAGCAGTACTTC.

V gene TRBV27 combines with J gene TRBJ2-1, with 12 bases identical to TRBD2. The CDR3 extends over 16 amino acids. CDR1 is MNHEY and CDR2 is SMNVEV in the germline V gene (reference sequence). V dropped 8 bases and J dropped 3; count of bases not matched to a gene: 8. The CDR3 reads CASQKTSGRGYNEQFF. Here the CDR3 DNA reads TGTGCCAGCCAGAAGACTAGCGGGAGAGGCTACAATGAGCAGTTCTTC.

This clone was observed a single time. The gene calls are TRBV5-1 and TRBJ2-7; D is ambiguous. The CDR3 sequence is 12 residues long. The germline V gene encodes CDR1 SGHRS and CDR2 YFSETQ. Trimming removed 5 bases from V and 3 bases from J, with 9 bases in between. CDR3 coding DNA: TGCGCCAGCAGTGGCAGTAACTACGAGCAGTACTTC. As protein: CASSGSNYEQYF. Variable domain in full (rest from reference TRBV5-1 and TRBJ2-7): KAGVTQTPRYLIKTRGQQVTLSCSPISGHRSVSWYQQTPGQGLQFLFEYFSETQRNKGNFPGRFSGRQFSNSRSEMNVSTLELGDSALYLCASSGSNYEQYFGPGTRLTVT.

The CDR3 region is CASSYSHGQETQYF. In DNA, the CDR3 is TGTGCCAGCAGTTACTCGCACGGCCAAGAGACCCAGTACTTC. The V and J genes are TRBV6-5 and TRBJ2-5; D gene unclear. Germline V gene data show CDR1 as MNHEY and CDR2 as SVGAGI. This CDR3 is 14 amino acids long. V shed 0 bases and J shed 1 base, with 6 bases lying between them.

This clone came up once. The rearrangement uses TRBV7-9 and TRBJ1-2, with TRBD1 as a possible D gene (5 bases). Germline V gene sequence: CDR1 SEHNR, CDR2 FQNEAQ (reference sequence). The length of the CDR3 is 14 residues. The V end was cut by 4 bases, the J end by 2 bases, with 11 bases between. CDR3 in amino acids: CASSWGTTNYGYTF. CDR3 nucleotide sequence: TGTGCCAGCAGCTGGGGGACTACCAACTATGGCTACACCTTC.

CDR3 DNA sequence: TGTGCCAGCACTAACAGGGGGACCGGGGAGCTGTTTTTT. Residues: CASTNRGTGELFF. The J gene is TRBJ2-2, the V gene TRBV2, with TRBD1 identical over 8 bases. The germline V gene has CDR1 SNHLY and CDR2 FYNNEI. V shed 7 bases and J 5 bases; nucleotides not matched to a gene: 3. This CDR3 spans 13 amino acids.

The J gene is TRBJ2-1, the V gene TRBV2; 8 positions agree with TRBD1. V was pared by 3 bases and J by 0 bases, with 1 base of the junction left unmatched. The germline CDR1 and CDR2 sequences are SNHLY and FYNNEI. CDR3 size: 15 residues. CDR3: CASSEDRASYNEQFF. CDR3 DNA sequence: TGTGCCAGCAGTGAGGACAGGGCCTCCTACAATGAGCAGTTCTTC.

The rearrangement links TRBV28 to TRBJ1-1, with 9 bases matching TRBD1. Trimming at V came to 5 bases and at J to 5 bases, leaving 6 bases not matched to a gene. Germline CDR1 and CDR2: MDHEN and SYDVKM. This CDR3 region has 14 residues. CDR3 in amino acids: CASSRRTGVTEAFF. The DNA of the CDR3 is TGTGCCAGCAGTCGTCGGACAGGGGTGACTGAAGCTTTCTTT. Based on the CDR3 plus reference TRBV28 and TRBJ1-1, the full variable domain is DVKVTQSSRYLVKRTGEKVFLECVQDMDHENMFWYRQDPGLGLRLIYFSYDVKMKEKGDIPEGYSVSREKKERFSLILESASTNQTSMYLCASSRRTGVTEAFFGQGTRLTVV.

This rearrangement joins TRBV2 to TRBJ2-5; D remains ambiguous. Trimming shortened V by 4 bases and J by 5 bases, and 5 bases separated the two germline ends. Germline V gene sequence: CDR1 SNHLY, CDR2 FYNNEI. The CDR3 sequence is 11 residues long. CDR3: CASSAYETQYF. CDR3 DNA: TGTGCCAGCAGTGCCTATGAGACCCAGTACTTC. Full variable domain (remainder filled in from reference TRBV2 and TRBJ2-5): EPEVTQTPSHQVTQMGQEVILRCVPISNHLYFYWYRQILGQKVEFLVSFYNNEISEKSEIFDDQFSVERPDGSNFTLKIRSTKLEDSAMYFCASSAYETQYFGPGTRLLVL.

The chain employs TRBV10-2 and TRBJ1-1; 9 bases map to TRBD1. The CDR3 covers 13 residues. The trim removed 7 bases at V and 3 bases at J, leaving 3 bases unmatched. Germline CDR1 WSHSY, CDR2 SAAADI. CDR3 residues: CASTDRGDTEAFF. CDR3 nucleotide sequence: TGCGCCAGCACCGACAGGGGGGACACTGAAGCTTTCTTT.

The J gene is TRBJ2-5, the V gene TRBV29-1; 8 bases are a match to TRBD1. V lost 4 bases, J lost 5 bases, and 6 bases stayed unmatched. Germline CDR1 SQVTM, CDR2 ANQGSEA. CDR3 length equals 13 residues. CDR3 in amino acids: CSVARGLGETQYF. The CDR3 region has the DNA TGCAGCGTTGCCAGGGGGCTGGGGGAGACCCAGTACTTC.

The rearrangement links TRBV5-1 to TRBJ2-3; 11 bases map to TRBD2. Germline CDR1 SGHRS, CDR2 YFSETQ. The CDR3 runs 16 residues. J was trimmed by 3 bases and V by 3 bases; bases with no gene match: 6. The CDR3 DNA is TGCGCCAGCAGCTCCGGGACTAGCGGATTGACAGATACGCAGTATTTT. Protein product: CASSSGTSGLTDTQYF.

The chain couples TRBV5-4 to TRBJ2-2; 8 bases align to TRBD2. CDR1 is SGHNT, CDR2 YYREEE, per germline (reference sequence). The CDR3 has 15 amino acids. V shed 0 bases and J 5 bases; nucleotides not matched to a gene: 3. DNA for the CDR3: TGTGCCAGCAGCTTGGAACTAGCGGTAACCGGGGAGCTGTTTTTT. This encodes CASSLELAVTGELFF.

The gene calls are TRBV5-1 and TRBJ2-1; D possibly corresponds to TRBD2 (5 bases). V lost 0 bases and J lost 6, with 10 bases in between. The CDR3 loop spans 14 amino acids. Germline-derived CDR1 and CDR2 are SGHRS and YFSETQ. The CDR3 is CASSLVGSINEQFF. The CDR3 DNA sequence: TGCGCCAGCAGCTTGGTTGGGAGCATCAATGAGCAGTTCTTC.

The J gene is TRBJ1-2, the V gene TRBV4-2; 7 bases are a match to TRBD1. The CDR3 extends over 14 amino acids. V gave up 4 bases and J gave up 8 bases; unmatched junction bases: 10. CDR1 is LGHNA and CDR2 is YNFKEQ in the germline V gene. The CDR3 is CASSPWGDREGYTF. CDR3 in DNA: TGTGCCAGCAGCCCCTGGGGAGACAGGGAAGGCTACACCTTC.

In this sample, this clone turned up a few times. The genes are TRBV2 and TRBJ2-7; 10 positions match TRBD2. J was trimmed by 3 bases and V by 6 bases; bases with no gene match: 5. The CDR3 is 14 residues long. Germline CDR1 is SNHLY and CDR2 is FYNNEI. The DNA of the CDR3 is TGTGCCAGCAGGCAGATAGCGGGAGGCTACGAGCAGTACTTC. Its protein is CASRQIAGGYEQYF.

The chain links TRBV5-1 to TRBJ1-4, with TRBD1 matching over 7 bases. After removal of 0 bases from V and 2 bases from J, the junction contained 4 bases not matched to a gene. The CDR3 is made up of 16 amino acids. The germline gives CDR1 SGHRS, CDR2 YFSETQ. CDR3 sequence (DNA): TGCGCCAGCAGCTTGGTTTCAGGGGGGACTAATGAAAAACTGTTTTTT. Translating gives CASSLVSGGTNEKLFF.